One and the same sample provided the 6 T cell receptor beta chains below, sequenced in a study of CD8 T cells in ankylosing spondylitis. From the 5' RACE reads, TCRdb called clonotypes with MiXCR, one entry per CDR3 protein. Here the sample spans 20,000 to 30,000 distinct CDR3 sequences, about an eighth being singletons. The sequenced sample consisted of blood. All receptors derive from a male donor with ankylosing spondylitis or in good health (not recorded which).

This chain connects TRBV6-2 or TRBV6-3 to TRBJ2-3, with TRBD2 identical over 9 bases. CDR1 is MNHEY and CDR2 is SVGEGT in the germline V gene. The CDR3 is made up of 16 amino acids. Trimming took 6 bases from V and 3 from J; bases not matched to a gene: 10. CDR3 amino acids: CASSGFSGSGTDTQYF. CDR3 sequence (DNA): TGTGCCAGCAGCGGATTTAGCGGGAGCGGTACAGATACGCAGTATTTT.

This chain joins TRBV19 and TRBJ1-5; D gene unclear. The CDR3 loop spans 13 amino acids. Germline V gives CDR1 LNHDA, CDR2 SQIVND (reference sequence). The ends were cut back, 3 bases at V and 6 bases at J, with 9 bases in the middle. Written as DNA, the CDR3 is TGTGCCAGTAGTATCCAGGATAGTCAGCCCCAGCATTTT. Its protein product is CASSIQDSQPQHF.

This clonotype showed up many times. The genes are TRBV7-2 and TRBJ1-4, with unresolved D. CDR3 length equals 13 residues. CDR1 is SGHTA, CDR2 FQGNSA, per germline. Trimming removed 5 bases from V and 7 bases from J, with 11 bases in between. DNA for the CDR3: TGTGCCAGCAGCCCGCAGCGGGGTGAAAAACTGTTTTTT. Translated, it gives CASSPQRGEKLFF. Using reference TRBV7-2 and TRBJ1-4 for the parts outside the CDR3, the full variable domain is GAGVSQSPSNKVTEKGKDVELRCDPISGHTALYWYRQSLGQGLEFLIYFQGNSAPDKSGLPSDRFSAERTGGSVSTLTIQRTQQEDSAVYLCASSPQRGEKLFFGSGTQLSVL.

In its sample, this clonotype was seen many times. The chain combines TRBV3-1 with TRBJ2-3; D uncertain. CDR1 is LGHDT, CDR2 YNNKEL, per germline (reference sequence). There are 12 residues in the CDR3. V lost 4 bases and J lost 3, with 5 bases in between. CDR3 sequence: CASSRTTDTQYF. The CDR3 nucleotides read TGTGCCAGCAGCCGCACAACAGATACGCAGTATTTT.

This clonotype was observed many times. This rearrangement joins TRBV24-1 to TRBJ1-5; 9 bases line up with TRBD1. CDR1 is KGHDR and CDR2 is SFDVKD in the germline V gene. V shed 9 bases and J 3 bases; nucleotides not matched to a gene: 11. The CDR3 extends over 16 amino acids. The DNA of the CDR3 is TGTGCCACCGGACCGCCGGGACAGGGACCCAATCAGCCCCAGCATTTT. It codes for CATGPPGQGPNQPQHF.

This clonotype was counted many times. This chain links TRBV29-1 with TRBJ2-3; the D gene is possibly TRBD2 (5 bases). CDR1 is SQVTM and CDR2 is ANQGSEA in the germline V gene. The CDR3 is made up of 13 amino acids. The V and J ends lost 2 bases and 4 bases respectively, with 10 bases between them. CDR3 sequence (DNA): TGCAGCGTTGAACTGGACGGGGCAGATACGCAGTATTTT. This codes for CSVELDGADTQYF.